This passage covers 27 T cell receptor beta chains from one sample sequenced in a study of Ad26.COV2.S vaccination and SARS-CoV-2 variants. The treatment was: around 19 received Ad26.COV2.S at low or high dose, single or two shots; roughly five received placebo; per-sample allocation not given. Sampling took place 63 days after the first vaccine or placebo injection. The method was immunoSEQ multiplex PCR; TCRdb's version includes in-frame clones alone and lacks a portion of them. The profile covers 300,000 to 400,000 clones, with 75% to 90% appearing a single time and around 11% taken by the ten largest. Material: peripheral blood, obtained in a trial of Ad26.COV2.S vaccine versus placebo. Every receptor here comes from a person between 18 and 65 years old who received the Ad26.COV2.S COVID-19 vaccine or a placebo.

The chain links TRBV14 to TRBJ2-3; D not resolved. Trimming took off 6 bases at V and 6 bases at J, with 10 bases between the two ends. Germline lookup yields CDR1 SGHDN and CDR2 FVKESK. The CDR3 consists of 12 residues. CDR3 coding DNA: TGTGCCAGCAGTGGGATCTCGGATACGCAGTATTTT. Translating it yields CASSGISDTQYF.

The chain is built from TRBV4-1 and TRBJ1-2; D gene unclear. V was shortened by 4 bases and J by 2 bases, with 20 bases between the two germline ends. The CDR3 runs to 17 residues. Germline CDR1 MGHRA, CDR2 YSYEKL. The CDR3 loop is CASSLRHALLLNYGYTF. In DNA form, the CDR3 reads TGCGCCAGCAGCCTAAGACACGCTCTACTCCTCAACTATGGCTACACCTTC.

V and J are TRBV28 and TRBJ1-6; unclear D gene. The CDR3 consists of 12 residues. V shed 6 bases and J shed 10 bases, with 10 bases lying between them. Germline V lookup: CDR1 MDHEN, CDR2 SYDVKM. The CDR3 loop is CASRKEVSPLHF. DNA of the CDR3: TGTGCCAGCAGAAAAGAGGTGTCACCCCTCCACTTT.

The V call is TRBV7-9, the J call TRBJ1-1; no definite D call. V was shortened by 5 bases and J by 7 bases, with 11 bases between the two germline ends. CDR3 length: 12 residues. CDR1 and CDR2 (germline): SEHNR, FQNEAQ (reference sequence). The CDR3 DNA follows: TGTGCCAGCAGCCGACGAGTGGGTGAAGCTTTCTTT. This sequence encodes CASSRRVGEAFF.

V is TRBV19 and J is TRBJ2-1; D tentatively reads TRBD1 or TRBD2 (5 bases each). Between the trimmed V and J ends, which lost 0 bases and 3 bases, there was a span of 9 bases. The CDR3 runs to 15 residues. Germline V gene lookup returns CDR1 LNHDA and CDR2 SQIVND (reference sequence). CDR3 DNA: TGTGCCAGTAGTATAGACACGGGGCTCTACAATGAGCAGTTCTTC. Its translation is CASSIDTGLYNEQFF.

This chain links TRBV9 with TRBJ1-4; TRBD1 matches at 8 bases. This CDR3 region has 15 residues. Germline V gene lookup returns CDR1 SGDLS and CDR2 YYNGEE. Germline trimming cut 0 bases from V and 8 bases from J; bases unmatched to any gene: 6. Written as DNA, the CDR3 is TGTGCCAGCAGCGTAGGTGGGACAGGAGGGGAAAAACTGTTTTTT. Amino acid sequence: CASSVGGTGGEKLFF. The entire variable domain, with the rest obtained from reference TRBV9 and TRBJ1-4, is as follows: DSGVTQTPKHLITATGQRVTLRCSPRSGDLSVYWYQQSLDQGLQFLIQYYNGEERAKGNILERFSAQQFPDLHSELNLSSLELGDSALYFCASSVGGTGGEKLFFGSGTQLSVL.

The chain recombines TRBV27 with TRBJ2-7, with 7 bases aligning to TRBD2. CDR3 length: 16 amino acids. CDR1 and CDR2 from the germline V gene are MNHEY and SMNVEV (reference sequence). Trimming took 4 bases from V and 2 from J; bases not matched to a gene: 11. In DNA form, the CDR3 reads TGTGCCAGCAGTTCCCATGGCGGGAGCAACCCCTACGAGCAGTACTTC. It translates to CASSSHGGSNPYEQYF.

The rearrangement links TRBV28 to TRBJ1-4; D is possibly TRBD1 (6 bases). Germline V lookup: CDR1 MDHEN, CDR2 SYDVKM. The CDR3 is made up of 14 amino acids. The ends were cut back, 5 bases at V and 10 bases at J, with 17 bases in the middle. CDR3 nucleotide sequence: TGTGCCAGCAGTCAGGGACCCAAGGGGGGAAAACTGTTTTTT. Translated: CASSQGPKGGKLFF. Full variable domain (missing parts from reference TRBV28 and TRBJ1-4): DVKVTQSSRYLVKRTGEKVFLECVQDMDHENMFWYRQDPGLGLRLIYFSYDVKMKEKGDIPEGYSVSREKKERFSLILESASTNQTSMYLCASSQGPKGGKLFFGSGTQLSVL.

The rearrangement links TRBV19 to TRBJ2-3, with 7 bases that match TRBD2. CDR1 and CDR2 from the germline V gene are LNHDA and SQIVND (reference sequence). J was trimmed by 2 bases and V by 3 bases; bases with no gene match: 8. CDR3 length: 16 amino acids. CDR3 loop: CASSIGLAVDTDTQYF. CDR3 coding DNA: TGTGCCAGTAGTATTGGGCTAGCGGTCGACACAGATACGCAGTATTTT.

The table lists this clone with a count of one. J is TRBJ1-4 and V is TRBV7-9; D gene ambiguous. Looked up from germline, CDR1 is SEHNR and CDR2 is FQNEAQ (reference sequence). Trimming took 1 base from V and 8 from J, leaving 2 bases between them. This CDR3 spans 11 amino acids. The CDR3 here is CASSLVEKLFF. CDR3 in DNA: TGTGCCAGCAGCTTAGTAGAAAAACTGTTTTTT.

V and J are TRBV7-2 and TRBJ2-7; weak D call: TRBD1 (5 bases). The V and J ends lost 1 base and 3 bases respectively, with 13 bases between them. CDR3 size: 15 residues. The germline V gene encodes CDR1 SGHTA and CDR2 FQGNSA. This chain's CDR3 is CASSLGQGSIYEQYF. The DNA of the CDR3 is TGTGCCAGCAGCTTAGGCCAGGGATCGATCTACGAGCAGTACTTC.

V is TRBV4-1 and J is TRBJ2-3; 11 nucleotides agree with TRBD2. V shed 2 bases and J 5 bases; nucleotides not matched to a gene: 15. The CDR3 totals 19 residues. Germline lookup yields CDR1 MGHRA and CDR2 YSYEKL. The CDR3 coding sequence is TGCGCCAGCAGCCAATCCCGACTAGCGGGAAAAAGGACTCGAGATACGCAGTATTTT. Translation gives CASSQSRLAGKRTRDTQYF.

This chain links TRBV6-4 with TRBJ1-5, with D perhaps TRBD1 (6 bases). This CDR3 spans 14 amino acids. Germline CDR1 MRHNA, CDR2 SNTAGT. Trimming removed 5 bases from V and 2 bases from J, with 10 bases in between. For the CDR3, the DNA is TGTGCCAGCAGTTGGACAGCCGGCAATCAGCCCCAGCATTTT. Its translation is CASSWTAGNQPQHF.

This clone has just one count. The rearrangement uses TRBV6-6 and TRBJ2-2, with D unclear. The V end lost 2 bases, the J end lost 6 bases, and 7 bases lay between the germline ends. The CDR3 is made up of 13 amino acids. CDR1 is MNHNY, CDR2 SVGAGI, per germline (reference sequence). The CDR3 coding sequence is TGTGCCAGCAGTTACGGCTTGGCCGGGGAGCTGTTTTTT. It translates to CASSYGLAGELFF.

This chain joins TRBV18 and TRBJ1-5, with D possibly TRBD1 on 5 matching bases. The V and J ends lost 2 bases and 3 bases respectively, with 11 bases between them. CDR3 length: 15 residues. Germline lookup yields CDR1 KGHSH and CDR2 LQKENI. The CDR3, as DNA: TGTGCCAGCTCACCAGAGGAGGGGATCAATCAGCCCCAGCATTTT. As protein: CASSPEEGINQPQHF.

This clone appeared a few times. The chain recombines TRBV10-1 with TRBJ1-5; D remains ambiguous. The germline gives CDR1 WNHNN, CDR2 SYGVQD (reference sequence). CDR3 length: 15 residues. Between the trimmed V and J ends, which lost 6 bases and 4 bases, there was a span of 16 bases. The CDR3 DNA sequence: TGCGCCAGCAGGAGACTCCCACTGAGTAATCAGCCCCAGCATTTT. As protein: CASRRLPLSNQPQHF.

This clone was detected a few times. CDR3: CASSAQTGGQPQHF. The DNA of the CDR3 is TGTGCCAGTAGTGCACAGACAGGGGGTCAGCCCCAGCATTTT. The gene calls are TRBV19 and TRBJ1-5, with 9 bases lining up with TRBD1. In germline, CDR1 is LNHDA, CDR2 SQIVND (reference sequence). The CDR3 is 14 residues long. After removal of 5 bases from V and 6 bases from J, the junction contained 5 bases not matched to a gene.

This clone was counted between two and nine times. The J gene is TRBJ1-5, the V gene TRBV18, with D possibly matching TRBD1 (5 bases). The V gene's germline CDR1 is KGHSH and CDR2 LQKENI. V was trimmed by 3 bases and J by 7 bases, leaving 13 bases between them. The CDR3 is 14 residues long. CDR3 sequence: CASSPNREGQPQHF. The CDR3 DNA is TGTGCCAGCTCACCCAACCGGGAGGGGCAGCCCCAGCATTTT.

Remarks on this clone: Distinct nucleotide sequences in the sample also encode this CDR3. The J gene is TRBJ2-7, the V gene TRBV4-3; 9 nucleotides agree with TRBD1. This CDR3 contains 14 residues. The V and J ends lost 4 bases and 1 base, in that order; junction bases with no gene match: 2. CDR1 is LGHNA and CDR2 is YSLEER in the germline V gene. CDR3 in amino acids: CASSRGQGSYEQYF. The CDR3 coding sequence is TGCGCCAGCAGCCGGGGACAGGGATCCTACGAGCAGTACTTC.

The chain joins TRBV18 to TRBJ2-2, with no clear D. The CDR3 spans 14 residues. Per the germline V gene, CDR1 is KGHSH and CDR2 is LQKENI. V was clipped by 0 bases and J by 7 bases, with 9 bases between them. In DNA, the CDR3 is TGTGCCAGCTCACCACCGATCGGCGGCGGGGAGCTGTTTTTT. Translating it yields CASSPPIGGGELFF.

The genes are TRBV24-1 and TRBJ2-3; the match to TRBD1 covers 8 bases. Per the germline V gene, CDR1 is KGHDR and CDR2 is SFDVKD. Trimming took 3 bases from V and 5 from J; bases not matched to a gene: 12. The CDR3 sequence is 17 residues long. CDR3 region: CATSDPSGQGLGDTQYF. The CDR3 bases are TGTGCCACCAGTGATCCTTCAGGACAGGGCTTGGGAGATACGCAGTATTTT.

For the CDR3, the DNA is TGTGCCAGCAGCCGATATAGCGGGGGCCTTGACGAGCAGTACTTC. Translation: CASSRYSGGLDEQYF. The rearrangement links TRBV5-6 to TRBJ2-7, with TRBD2 identical over 9 bases. The germline V gene has CDR1 SGHDT and CDR2 YYEEEE. V lost 4 bases to trimming and J lost 5 bases; unmatched junction nucleotides: 10. This CDR3 is built from 15 residues. Full variable domain (rest looked up from reference TRBV5-6 and TRBJ2-7): DAGVTQSPTHLIKTRGQQVTLRCSPKSGHDTVSWYQQALGQGPQFIFQYYEEEERQRGNFPDRFSGHQFPNYSSELNVNALLLGDSALYLCASSRYSGGLDEQYFGPGTRLTVT.

This clone came up a few times. The rearrangement joins TRBV5-5 to TRBJ1-1; D remains ambiguous. This CDR3 has 15 amino acids. Trimming pared 0 bases from V and 3 bases from J, leaving 12 bases between. Germline assignment: CDR1 SGHKS and CDR2 YYEKEE (reference sequence). This CDR3 is CASSLAPGFDTEAFF. Written as DNA, the CDR3 is TGTGCCAGCAGCTTGGCCCCGGGGTTTGACACTGAAGCTTTCTTT.

This chain connects TRBV5-6 to TRBJ2-7; D is perhaps TRBD1 (6 bases). Per germline, CDR1 SGHDT and CDR2 YYEEEE. Trimming removed 4 bases from V and 6 bases from J, with 20 bases in between. The CDR3 covers 15 residues. This CDR3 reads CASSERARGFGEQYF. In nucleotides, the CDR3 is TGTGCCAGCAGCGAAAGGGCTAGGGGGTTTGGCGAGCAGTACTTC. The full variable domain, with the rest looked up from reference TRBV5-6 and TRBJ2-7, is DAGVTQSPTHLIKTRGQQVTLRCSPKSGHDTVSWYQQALGQGPQFIFQYYEEEERQRGNFPDRFSGHQFPNYSSELNVNALLLGDSALYLCASSERARGFGEQYFGPGTRLTVT.

The chain recombines TRBV6-1 with TRBJ1-5, with no clear D. In germline, CDR1 is MNHNS, CDR2 SASEGT. V was trimmed by 1 base and J by 7 bases, leaving 5 bases between them. The CDR3 is 12 amino acids. CDR3 bases: TGTGCCAGCAGTGAAGTAGGCCAGCCCCAGCATTTT. Its protein is CASSEVGQPQHF.

This clone was detected only once. V usage is TRBV7-2 and J usage is TRBJ2-7; D call uncertain. Germline loops: CDR1 SGHTA, CDR2 FQGNSA. Trimming stripped 3 bases from V and 0 bases from J, with 9 bases between. The CDR3 is made up of 14 amino acids. For the CDR3, the DNA is TGTGCCAGCAGCTTTCCCGGGTCCTCCTACGAGCAGTACTTC. This translates into CASSFPGSSYEQYF.

The chain carries TRBV5-4 and TRBJ2-6; 10 nucleotides line up with TRBD2. Germline lookup yields CDR1 SGHNT and CDR2 YYREEE (reference sequence). The CDR3 has 18 residues. With 0 bases clipped from V and 0 bases from J, the junction kept 3 bases outside the gene matches. The CDR3 DNA follows: TGTGCCAGCAGCTTGGGACTAGCGGGCTTCTCTGGGGCCAACGTCCTGACTTTC. It codes for CASSLGLAGFSGANVLTF.